This TCR beta chain was sequenced during a study of cytomegalovirus exposure and HLA in healthy donors. Details on this clone: Its antigen remains unidentified.

Study results and caveats: Among CMV-associated TCR beta chains, most appeared HLA-restricted in a later analysis. A missense variant in DCLRE1C was later tied to TCR beta V- and J-gene trimming.

Trimming left V 5 bases short and J 7 bases short, with 5 bases between. From germline, CDR1 is DFQATT and CDR2 SNEGSKA (reference sequence). CDR3 size: 9 residues. 13 Jbeta primers and 60 Vbeta primers were used for the PCR. Assay used: immunoSEQ multiplex PCR; TCRdb lists only in-frame clones, some missing. Among about 120,000 clones, roughly four fifths were seen once, and the ten largest hold about 1.8%. The sequenced sample was PBMCs. The receptor's source is a man aged 35 to 55 in good health and CMV-seronegative. The rearrangement uses TRBV20-1 and TRBJ2-5; D is ambiguous. In DNA form, the CDR3 reads TGCAGTGCTGGGCTGACCCAGTACTTC. Translated: CSAGLTQYF.